The entry below describes one T cell receptor beta chain. This beta chain is an off-target read within a library intended for alpha chains, so its frequency means little. The CDR3 consists of 15 residues. The V gene's germline CDR1 is DFQATT and CDR2 SNEGSKA (reference sequence). The V gene end was trimmed by 8 bases and the J gene end by 5 bases; junction bases not matched to a gene: 14. TCRdb re-called the 5' RACE reads with MiXCR, one entry per CDR3 protein. The sample holds roughly 200 distinct CDR3 sequences; approximately 94% are singletons and the top ten take 13% to 15%. The receptor was isolated from a female donor with breast cancer. Material: memory CD4+ T cells sorted from blood. Regarding subset: memory CD4+ T cells, CD4+CD45RO+CD25-. The rearrangement joins TRBV20-1 to TRBJ2-4, with 8 positions matching TRBD2. Written as DNA, the CDR3 is TGCAGTCCAGGGTCCCGGGAGCGGGGGCAAAACATTCAGTACTTC. The encoded protein is CSPGSRERGQNIQYF.